Listed here is a single TCR beta chain. This entry comes from a study of blood T cell repertoires in COVID-19. The CDR3 consists of 15 residues. After removal of 0 bases from V and 9 bases from J, the junction contained 6 bases not matched to a gene. Germline values: CDR1 SGHNT, CDR2 YYREEE (reference sequence). Method: immunoSEQ multiplex PCR; TCRdb's copy keeps in-frame clones and lacks some. The profile shows fewer than 150,000 clones, around 86% of them singletons. This clonotype originated in a woman aged 45-60 years who had recovered from COVID-19. Sequenced: peripheral blood. The V call is TRBV5-4, the J call TRBJ2-1; TRBD2 matches at 10 bases. The DNA for the CDR3 is TGTGCCAGCAGCTTGGCTAGCGGGAGAGGAGGTGAGCAGTTCTTC. Amino acids: CASSLASGRGGEQFF. The whole variable domain, remainder taken from reference TRBV5-4 and TRBJ2-1, is ETGVTQSPTHLIKTRGQQVTLRCSSQSGHNTVSWYQQALGQGPQFIFQYYREEENGRGNFPPRFSGLQFPNYSSELNVNALELDDSALYLCASSLASGRGGEQFFGPGTRLTVL.